The 12 T cell receptor beta chains presented below share a single source sample, sequenced in a study of blood T cell repertoires in COVID-19. Assay used: immunoSEQ multiplex PCR; TCRdb lists only in-frame clones, some missing. The sample contains about 250,000 clones, approximately 80% of which appear only once. The sequenced sample was peripheral blood. The receptors here all came from a man aged 35 to 55 with acute or convalescent COVID-19.

The chain recombines TRBV20-1 with TRBJ1-1, with D possibly TRBD1 on 6 matching bases. The V end was cut by 6 bases, the J end by 5 bases, with 10 bases between. CDR3 length: 11 residues. CDR1 and CDR2 (germline): DFQATT, SNEGSKA (reference sequence). The CDR3 reads CSAFDRTEAFF. DNA of the CDR3: TGCAGTGCGTTCGACAGGACTGAAGCTTTCTTT.

CDR3: CASSPTGLFTDTQYF. As DNA, the CDR3 is TGTGCCAGCAGCCCGACAGGGCTATTCACAGATACGCAGTATTTT. This chain links TRBV5-5 with TRBJ2-3; 7 bases align to TRBD1. V gave up 4 bases and J gave up 2 bases; unmatched junction bases: 7. Germline-derived CDR1 and CDR2 are SGHKS and YYEKEE (reference sequence). This CDR3 region has 15 residues.

The rearrangement links TRBV29-1 to TRBJ2-7, with TRBD1 matching 9 bases. The V gene's germline CDR1 is SQVTM and CDR2 ANQGSEA. After removal of 7 bases from V and 5 bases from J, the junction contained 15 bases not matched to a gene. This CDR3 is built from 15 residues. The chain's CDR3 is CSAELVGQGRDEQYF. CDR3 coding DNA: TGCAGCGCTGAGCTTGTTGGACAGGGGAGGGACGAGCAGTACTTC.

V gene TRBV3-1 (or the pseudogene TRBV3-2) combines with J gene TRBJ2-1; 9 positions agree with TRBD2. In germline, CDR1 is LGHDT, CDR2 YNNKEL (reference sequence). The CDR3 has 15 amino acids. J was trimmed by 6 bases and V by 4 bases; bases with no gene match: 7. CDR3 amino acids: CASSPRAGGANEQFF. The CDR3 nucleotides are TGTGCCAGCAGCCCCCGGGCGGGAGGGGCCAATGAGCAGTTCTTC.

The chain carries TRBV12-5 and TRBJ1-1; 10 positions match TRBD1. V was pared by 6 bases and J by 4 bases, with 8 bases of the junction left unmatched. The V gene's germline CDR1 is LGHNT and CDR2 FRNRAP. The CDR3 runs to 15 residues. This CDR3 is CASGRDRGVGTEAFF. The CDR3 DNA reads as TGTGCTAGTGGAAGGGACAGGGGTGTAGGCACTGAAGCTTTCTTT.

The chain is built from TRBV5-5 and TRBJ1-6, with a weak D call TRBD1 (6 bases). V lost 3 bases and J lost 11, with 18 bases in between. The germline V gene encodes CDR1 SGHKS and CDR2 YYEKEE (reference sequence). The CDR3 length is 15 residues. The CDR3 loop reads CASSSIQGSGPPLHF. The CDR3, as DNA: TGTGCCAGCAGCTCAATACAGGGCAGTGGGCCACCCCTCCACTTT.

This clone was detected once. This chain connects TRBV5-4 to TRBJ2-7, with D hard to call. V was pared by 0 bases and J by 4 bases, with 11 bases between. There are 14 residues in the CDR3. The germline CDR1 and CDR2 sequences are SGHNT and YYREEE (reference sequence). The CDR3 bases are TGTGCCAGCAGCTTGGACACTATCTCGTACGAGCAGTACTTC. This translates into CASSLDTISYEQYF. The full variable domain, completed using reference TRBV5-4 and TRBJ2-7, is ETGVTQSPTHLIKTRGQQVTLRCSSQSGHNTVSWYQQALGQGPQFIFQYYREEENGRGNFPPRFSGLQFPNYSSELNVNALELDDSALYLCASSLDTISYEQYFGPGTRLTVT.

Written as DNA, the CDR3 is TGTGCCAGCAGCCTTGACAGAAACTCCTACAATGAGCAGTTCTTC. It yields the protein CASSLDRNSYNEQFF. The V call is TRBV7-2, the J call TRBJ2-1; D perhaps matches TRBD1 (5 bases). This CDR3 has 15 residues. Trimming removed 5 bases at V and 0 bases at J, with 11 bases between. Germline V CDR1 and CDR2: SGHTA, FQGNSA. Drawing the rest from reference TRBV7-2 and TRBJ2-1, the complete variable domain is GAGVSQSPSNKVTEKGKDVELRCDPISGHTALYWYRQSLGQGLEFLIYFQGNSAPDKSGLPSDRFSAERTGGSVSTLTIQRTQQEDSAVYLCASSLDRNSYNEQFFGPGTRLTVL.

As DNA, the CDR3 is TGCAGCGTTGTAACCCCCAGCGTTCAGTACTTC. This gives the protein CSVVTPSVQYF. The chain carries TRBV29-1 and TRBJ2-5; no clear D. With 4 bases removed from V and 11 bases from J, the gap between germline ends came to 14 bases. Germline V gives CDR1 SQVTM, CDR2 ANQGSEA. The CDR3 loop spans 11 amino acids.

The chain couples TRBV25-1 to TRBJ1-2; D possibly corresponds to TRBD1 (5 bases). Germline CDR1 and CDR2: MGHDK and SYGVNS. This CDR3 spans 12 amino acids. Trimming cost V 4 bases and J 4 bases, with 7 bases left between them. The CDR3 DNA follows: TGTGCCAGCAGTGGGGACTTCTATGGCTACACCTTC. This sequence encodes CASSGDFYGYTF.

This chain uses TRBV7-2 with TRBJ2-1, with D tentatively TRBD2 (6 bases). Trimming cost V 5 bases and J 6 bases, with 17 bases left between them. The length of the CDR3 is 15 residues. CDR1 and CDR2 from the germline V gene are SGHTA and FQGNSA. The CDR3, as DNA: TGTGCCAGCAGCCTCCAGACTTTGGAGGGCAATGAGCAGTTCTTC. Its protein product is CASSLQTLEGNEQFF.

V gene TRBV24-1 combines with J gene TRBJ2-6; tentatively, D is TRBD1 (5 bases). The V end was cut by 4 bases, the J end by 2 bases, with 11 bases between. The germline CDR1 and CDR2 sequences are KGHDR and SFDVKD. This CDR3 region has 16 residues. The CDR3: CATSDQGLTGANVLTF. CDR3 sequence (DNA): TGTGCCACCAGTGACCAGGGTTTGACTGGGGCCAACGTCCTGACTTTC.